The 9 T cell receptor beta chains reported below all come from one sample, sequenced in a study of blood T cell repertoires in COVID-19. Repertoires were generated with immunoSEQ multiplex PCR, while TCRdb's copy carries only in-frame clones and drops some. The table has a few hundred thousand clones, roughly nine tenths seen once; the top ten hold roughly 2.2%. Material for sequencing was peripheral blood. Receptor source: a man aged 50 to 59 with acute or convalescent COVID-19.

The J gene is TRBJ1-1, the V gene TRBV7-2; TRBD1 agrees at 8 bases. This CDR3 contains 16 residues. Germline values: CDR1 SGHTA, CDR2 FQGNSA. V trimming: 2 bases; J trimming: 6 bases; junction bases outside the gene matches: 11. This CDR3 reads CASSLIGTGRGAEAFF. As DNA, the CDR3 is TGTGCCAGCAGCTTAATCGGGACAGGACGAGGCGCTGAAGCTTTCTTT.

This chain uses TRBV10-1 with TRBJ2-1, with 7 bases lining up with TRBD1. The V gene end was trimmed by 4 bases and the J gene end by 8 bases; junction bases not matched to a gene: 8. This CDR3 region has 14 residues. Germline-derived CDR1 and CDR2 are WNHNN and SYGVQD (reference sequence). The CDR3 coding sequence is TGCGCCAGCAGTGGACGACAGGGTGTCGATGAGCAGTTCTTC. Its protein is CASSGRQGVDEQFF.

The rearrangement links TRBV30 to TRBJ2-3; no reliable D call. V gave up 0 bases and J gave up 5 bases, with 9 bases separating them. The CDR3 runs 13 residues. CDR1 is GTSNPN, CDR2 SVGIG, per germline (reference sequence). The CDR3: CAWSVRVRDTQYF. The CDR3 DNA is TGTGCCTGGAGTGTACGCGTGCGAGATACGCAGTATTTT.

This clone was recorded a few times. V usage is TRBV19 and J usage is TRBJ1-5; no clear D gene. The CDR3 spans 14 residues. CDR1 and CDR2 from the germline V gene are LNHDA and SQIVND (reference sequence). Trimming removed 1 base at V and 4 bases at J, with 8 bases between. CDR3 protein: CASSIVVLNQPQHF. Written as DNA, the CDR3 is TGTGCCAGTAGTATAGTAGTTTTAAATCAGCCCCAGCATTTT.

The V and J genes are TRBV6-1 and TRBJ2-3; 7 bases agree with TRBD2. Germline V gives CDR1 MNHNS, CDR2 SASEGT. V lost 3 bases to trimming and J lost 4 bases; unmatched junction nucleotides: 4. The CDR3 runs to 14 residues. CDR3 sequence (DNA): TGTGCCAGCAGTGAGGCGGGGGTCCCAGATACGCAGTATTTT. Encoded protein: CASSEAGVPDTQYF.

This clone was detected once. The V gene is TRBV19, the J gene TRBJ2-3, with a tentative D call TRBD1 (6 bases). Trimming took 5 bases from V and 1 from J, leaving 10 bases between them. Germline assignment: CDR1 LNHDA and CDR2 SQIVND (reference sequence). The CDR3 totals 14 residues. CDR3 region: CASSGTPGTDTQYF. The CDR3 nucleotides read TGTGCCAGTAGTGGGACACCAGGCACAGATACGCAGTATTTT. Complete variable domain (other parts from reference TRBV19 and TRBJ2-3): DGGITQSPKYLFRKEGQNVTLSCEQNLNHDAMYWYRQDPGQGLRLIYYSQIVNDFQKGDIAEGYSVSREKKESFPLTVTSAQKNPTAFYLCASSGTPGTDTQYFGPGTRLTVL.

The V gene is TRBV12-3 or TRBV12-4, the J gene TRBJ1-2, with a tentative D call TRBD1 (5 bases). This CDR3 contains 13 residues. The germline V and J ends were trimmed by 7 bases and 4 bases, with 13 bases remaining between them. CDR3 coding DNA: TGTGCCAGCACTCCCCGCAGGGTCTATGGCTACACCTTC. This encodes CASTPRRVYGYTF.

This clone was counted a single time. V usage is TRBV2 and J usage is TRBJ2-3; the D gene is possibly TRBD2 (6 bases). The V gene's germline CDR1 is SNHLY and CDR2 FYNNEI. The germline V and J ends were trimmed by 2 bases and 2 bases, with 11 bases remaining between them. This CDR3 contains 15 residues. The CDR3 loop is CASSELAGNTDTQYF. The CDR3 DNA sequence: TGTGCCAGCAGTGAACTGGCGGGGAACACAGATACGCAGTATTTT.

The V call is TRBV30, the J call TRBJ1-2; maybe TRBD1 (6 bases). Trimming removed 5 bases at V and 0 bases at J, with 10 bases between. Per the germline V gene, CDR1 is GTSNPN and CDR2 is SVGIG (reference sequence). This CDR3 is built from 13 residues. The CDR3 sequence: CAWSGQPNYGYTF. CDR3 nucleotides: TGTGCCTGGTCTGGACAGCCTAACTATGGCTACACCTTC.